This T cell receptor (beta chain) was sequenced in a study of cytomegalovirus exposure and HLA in healthy donors (dated by TCRdb to between 2016 and 2019). Turning to the overall study: A later analysis indicated that the roughly 130 validation repertoires were generated on the platform also employed for the roughly 730 repertoires of the first cohort. The study was designed to test whether signatures of past pathogen exposure could be identified by cataloging public T cell receptors. A separate validation cohort of roughly 130 different subjects was used in addition to the approximately 700-subject first cohort. High-throughput TCR immunosequencing, statistical association of individual TCRs with disease status, and machine learning were combined to predict cytomegalovirus infection status. General study outcomes and caveats: Across donors, most TCR sequences were observed very rarely, whereas some public TCRs were present in many individuals. In both the original and validation cohorts, the classifier was reported to diagnose cytomegalovirus status with high specificity and sensitivity. The authors suggested that the approach could potentially be generalized to other disease states and immunological phenotypes. The validation cohort had no HLA typing available for a later analysis, so co-occurrence within that cohort was assessed over all 120 repertoires. A later analysis found that TCRs clustered in the first cohort also tended to co-occur in the 120 validation repertoires, with roughly 95% of cluster scores above 0. In vitro tests confirmed that three of the cytomegalovirus-associated TCR beta chains recognize cytomegalovirus antigens. In the study, some 160 TCR beta chains were listed as associated with cytomegalovirus.

In its sample, this clone was seen once. The clone's antigen remains unknown. Per-nucleotide qualities are absent, and no much larger clonotype sits a single base away. From the germline V gene, CDR1 is SGDLS and CDR2 is YYNGEE. Spanning cysteine to phenylalanine, the CDR3 consists of 15 amino acids. CDR3 DNA only is kept here, 45 bases in frame from base 1. Relative to germline, V is missing 3 bases and J is missing 0 bases, with 4 bases of the junction outside any gene match. The donors belonged to the validation cohort of over a hundred subjects, which was separate from the roughly 680-subject first cohort. Library generation was performed with the immunoSEQ multiplex PCR assay. Turning to the authors' computational methods: A statistical classification framework was developed to diagnose cytomegalovirus status using the catalog of TCR beta chain sequences. TCRdb stores this immuneACCESS table with in-frame sequences only. Part of the clones is absent; in the studies checked, under half of the shortfall reflects unresolved V genes, and no reason is known for the rest. That table is the source of V, J and clone size, and D and trimming were worked out from the DNA. Within this sample are more than 95,000 clones, with roughly 89% of them counted one time only. About 1.1% of the sample comes from the top ten.

The chain joins TRBV9 to TRBJ2-3; 7 bases in between match TRBD2. This receptor was obtained from a woman between 18 and 29 years old in good health and CMV-seronegative. The source material was PBMCs. The bases read TGTGCCAGCAGCGCGGGAGGCACTAGCACAGATACGCAGTATTTT. This gives the protein CASSAGGTSTDTQYF.